A single T cell receptor beta chain is shown here with its context. Its target is unknown. This entry is derived from a study of OX40 agonist ivuxolimab in advanced cancers. The wider study: Patients were dosed intravenously with ivuxolimab at 0.01 to 10 mg/kg every 2 weeks. A male proportion of about 86% was recorded, with mean age roughly 60 years and range roughly 20 to 90. Points from the study as a whole: The antigen specificity of the peripheral T cells (those that were expanded) was not determined.

Sequenced by immunoSEQ multiplex PCR; TCRdb stores in-frame clones only, minus some. The sample has 65,000 to 85,000 clones; approximately 86% are singletons. This receptor was identified in an adult with an advanced solid tumor such as melanoma, head and neck, liver or kidney cancer. Sequencing used CD4+ or CD8+ T cells sorted from blood, obtained in a trial of the OX40 agonist ivuxolimab.

The CDR3 nucleotides are TGTGCCAGCAGGGTCCTCCTATACAATGAGCAGTTCTTC. Protein sequence: CASRVLLYNEQFF. The V and J genes are TRBV5-5 and TRBJ2-1; no clear D gene. The CDR3 has 13 amino acids. V was shortened by 5 bases and J by 4 bases, with 10 bases between the two germline ends. Germline values: CDR1 SGHKS, CDR2 YYEKEE (reference sequence).